This T cell receptor (beta chain) appears in the sequencing data of a study of blood T cell repertoires in COVID-19. About the research overall: Sites in the United States, Italy and Spain provided acute and convalescent COVID-19 samples.

The method was immunoSEQ multiplex PCR; TCRdb's version includes in-frame clones alone and lacks a portion of them. The table has more than 85,000 clones, less than 85% seen once. The CDR3 covers 15 residues. The V gene's germline CDR1 is SGHNT and CDR2 YENEEA. Trimming stripped 1 base from V and 3 bases from J, with 10 bases between. Source material: peripheral blood. This clonotype was sampled from a man older than 75 with acute or convalescent COVID-19. The V gene is TRBV11-3, the J gene TRBJ2-1; D gene ambiguous. The CDR3 region is CASSLGSHSYNEQFF. In DNA, the CDR3 is TGTGCCAGCAGCTTAGGGTCCCACAGCTACAATGAGCAGTTCTTC.